One sample yielded the 5 T cell receptor beta chains listed below, sequenced in a study of T cell responses to AZD1222 COVID-19 vaccine. The table came from immunoSEQ multiplex PCR; TCRdb's copy has only in-frame clones and leaves some out. The sample has nearly 100,000 clones; about 88% are singletons. The source was peripheral blood, collected on day 0 of AZD1222 vaccination. The source is an adult in good health.

J is TRBJ2-2 and V is TRBV30; D might be TRBD2 (6 bases). The V end was cut by 3 bases, the J end by 5 bases, with 16 bases between. From germline, CDR1 is GTSNPN and CDR2 SVGIG (reference sequence). The CDR3 totals 15 residues. The chain's CDR3 is CAWRREGPRTGELFF. The CDR3 nucleotides are TGTGCCTGGAGGCGGGAAGGGCCGAGGACCGGGGAGCTGTTTTTT.

The chain couples TRBV19 to TRBJ2-3; TRBD2 matches at 11 bases. The junction had 3 bases not matched to a gene; V was cut back by 0 bases and J by 10 bases. In germline, CDR1 is LNHDA, CDR2 SQIVND (reference sequence). The CDR3 totals 14 residues. The chain's CDR3 is CASSIDLAGGAQYF. The CDR3 region has the DNA TGTGCCAGTAGTATAGACCTAGCGGGGGGAGCGCAGTATTTT.

V gene TRBV9 combines with J gene TRBJ2-2; 8 nucleotides agree with TRBD1. The CDR3 loop spans 16 amino acids. The germline gives CDR1 SGDLS, CDR2 YYNGEE. The V segment lost 3 bases and the J segment 8 bases; nucleotides outside the gene matches: 12. CDR3 DNA sequence: TGTGCCAGCAGCGACCGGACAGGGACAATAGTAGGGGAGCTGTTTTTT. Its protein is CASSDRTGTIVGELFF.

The chain carries TRBV7-9 and TRBJ1-5; TRBD1 might be the D (6 bases). The CDR3 consists of 18 residues. V shed 1 base and J shed 0 bases, with 16 bases lying between them. CDR1 and CDR2 (germline): SEHNR, FQNEAQ (reference sequence). This CDR3 reads CASSLVFTGLYSNQPQHF. CDR3 DNA sequence: TGTGCCAGCAGCTTAGTTTTTACAGGGCTCTATAGCAATCAGCCCCAGCATTTT.

V is TRBV3-1 (or the pseudogene TRBV3-2) and J is TRBJ2-7, with no clear D. The length of the CDR3 is 11 residues. Germline loops: CDR1 LGHDT, CDR2 YNNKEL (reference sequence). Trimming took off 5 bases at V and 4 bases at J, with 6 bases between the two ends. Here the CDR3 DNA reads TGTGCCAGCAGCTCCTTATACGAGCAGTACTTC. The encoded protein is CASSSLYEQYF.